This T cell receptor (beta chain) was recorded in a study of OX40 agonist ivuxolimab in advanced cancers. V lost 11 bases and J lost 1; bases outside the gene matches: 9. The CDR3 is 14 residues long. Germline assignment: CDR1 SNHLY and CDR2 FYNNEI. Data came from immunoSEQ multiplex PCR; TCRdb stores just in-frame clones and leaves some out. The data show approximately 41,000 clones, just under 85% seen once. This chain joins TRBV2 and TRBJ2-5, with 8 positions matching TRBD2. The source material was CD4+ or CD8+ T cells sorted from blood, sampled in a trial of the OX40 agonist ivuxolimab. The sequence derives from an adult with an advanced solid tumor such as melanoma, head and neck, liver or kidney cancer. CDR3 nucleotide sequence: TGTGCCTTATATAGCGGGAACCTCCAAGAGACCCAGTACTTC. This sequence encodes CALYSGNLQETQYF.